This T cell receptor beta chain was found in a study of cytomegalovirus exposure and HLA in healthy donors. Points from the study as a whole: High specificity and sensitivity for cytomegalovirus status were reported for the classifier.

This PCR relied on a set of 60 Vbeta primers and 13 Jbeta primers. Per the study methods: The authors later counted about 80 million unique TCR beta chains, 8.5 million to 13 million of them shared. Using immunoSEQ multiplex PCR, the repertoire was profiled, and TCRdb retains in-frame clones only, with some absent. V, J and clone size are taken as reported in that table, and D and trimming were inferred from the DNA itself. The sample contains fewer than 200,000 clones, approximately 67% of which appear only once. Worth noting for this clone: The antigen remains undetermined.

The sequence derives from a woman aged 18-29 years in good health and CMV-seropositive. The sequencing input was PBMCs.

CDR3 residues: CASSLSVGNEKLFF. CDR3 sequence (DNA): TGTGCCAGCAGCCTAAGTGTCGGTAATGAAAAACTGTTTTTT. This sequence joins TRBV5-4 and TRBJ1-4; D not certain. The CDR3 is 14 residues long. V lost 4 bases and J 4 bases, leaving 11 bases between the germline ends. Germline V CDR1 and CDR2: SGHNT, YYREEE (reference sequence).